A single sample gave rise to the 27 T cell receptor beta chains below, sequenced in a study of chemoradiotherapy in HPV16-positive cancers. Produced via immunoSEQ multiplex PCR; TCRdb's table is partial and in-frame only. The sample has several thousand clones; 91% are singletons. The source material was tumor tissue, sampled from a patient who underwent chemoradiotherapy. Receptors were obtained from a human donor with HPV-associated anogenital cancer.

The chain joins TRBV9 to TRBJ2-1, with a weak D call TRBD2 (5 bases). The V end was cut by 0 bases, the J end by 5 bases, with 9 bases between. Germline lookup yields CDR1 SGDLS and CDR2 YYNGEE. CDR3 length: 14 amino acids. CDR3 sequence (DNA): TGTGCCAGCAGCGTAGGGAGCGGCAACAATGAGCAGTTCTTC. Its protein product is CASSVGSGNNEQFF.

This clone appeared a single time. This chain links TRBV18 with TRBJ1-4, with 7 bases aligning to TRBD1. Per the germline V gene, CDR1 is KGHSH and CDR2 is LQKENI. V lost 2 bases, J lost 7 bases, and 4 bases stayed unmatched. The CDR3 length is 14 residues. The CDR3 reads CASSPGTAIEKLFF. In nucleotides, the CDR3 is TGTGCCAGCTCACCAGGGACAGCGATTGAAAAACTGTTTTTT.

The chain employs TRBV15 and TRBJ1-2; tentative D call: TRBD1 (6 bases). The CDR3 has 16 amino acids. Germline CDR1 and CDR2: LNHNV and YYDKDF (reference sequence). Trimming removed 5 bases from V and 0 bases from J, with 16 bases in between. CDR3 loop: CATSEGGASANYGYTF. DNA of the CDR3: TGTGCCACCAGCGAAGGGGGTGCCAGCGCTAACTATGGCTACACCTTC.

V and J are TRBV21-1 and TRBJ1-2; the DNA was not used to check the table's D call, TRBD1. TRBV21-1 has pseudogene status. The CDR3 consists of 16 residues. The CDR3 spells CASSPIRGQGTNGYTF. CDR3 sequence (DNA): TGTGCCAGCAGCCCTATCAGGGGACAGGGAACTAATGGCTACACCTTC.

The chain recombines TRBV9 with TRBJ1-6, with D maybe TRBD1 (5 bases). Between the trimmed V and J ends, which lost 3 bases and 11 bases, there was a span of 18 bases. The germline CDR1 and CDR2 sequences are SGDLS and YYNGEE. CDR3 size: 15 residues. The CDR3 sequence is CASSAQVQGETPLHF. CDR3 in DNA: TGTGCCAGCAGCGCCCAAGTCCAGGGAGAGACACCCCTCCACTTT.

The chain uses TRBV30 and TRBJ1-1, with 10 bases identical to TRBD1. Germline lookup yields CDR1 GTSNPN and CDR2 SVGIG (reference sequence). J was trimmed by 4 bases and V by 4 bases; bases with no gene match: 3. The CDR3 has 13 residues. In nucleotides, the CDR3 is TGTGCCTGGAAGACAGGGGGCGTCACTGAAGCTTTCTTT. Translated: CAWKTGGVTEAFF.

The V and J genes are TRBV7-9 and TRBJ1-2, with TRBD1 as a possible D gene (5 bases). There are 11 residues in the CDR3. CDR1 and CDR2 (germline): SEHNR, FQNEAQ (reference sequence). Trimming took 5 bases from V and 7 from J, leaving 8 bases between them. CDR3 residues: CASSLGTGYTF. For the CDR3, the DNA is TGTGCCAGCAGCCTAGGGACTGGCTACACCTTC.

V is TRBV19 and J is TRBJ2-2; the D is unclear. Germline loops: CDR1 LNHDA, CDR2 SQIVND (reference sequence). Trimming cost V 7 bases and J 6 bases, with 18 bases left between them. The CDR3 totals 15 residues. CDR3: CASTPSRLRAGELFF. The CDR3 DNA sequence: TGTGCCAGTACCCCCTCCAGGTTACGGGCCGGGGAGCTGTTTTTT.

This sequence joins TRBV7-3 and TRBJ2-7; 9 nucleotides line up with TRBD2. The CDR3 contains 14 residues. The germline gives CDR1 SGHTA, CDR2 FQGTGA. V lost 2 bases to trimming and J lost 5 bases; unmatched junction nucleotides: 4. This CDR3 is CASSLAGGPDEQYF. Here the CDR3 DNA reads TGTGCCAGCAGCTTAGCGGGAGGGCCGGACGAGCAGTACTTC. Full variable domain (missing parts from reference TRBV7-3 and TRBJ2-7): GAGVSQTPSNKVTEKGKYVELRCDPISGHTALYWYRQSLGQGPEFLIYFQGTGAADDSGLPNDRFFAVRPEGSVSTLKIQRTERGDSAVYLCASSLAGGPDEQYFGPGTRLTVT.

The rearrangement uses TRBV29-1 and TRBJ2-5, with D tentatively TRBD1 (6 bases). Trimming left V 3 bases short and J 10 bases short, with 12 bases between. This CDR3 region has 11 residues. Germline CDR1 reads SQVTM; CDR2 reads ANQGSEA. The CDR3 loop reads CSVDRQANQYF. In DNA form, the CDR3 reads TGCAGCGTTGATCGACAGGCTAACCAGTACTTC.

The chain uses TRBV28 and TRBJ2-2; 12 bases line up with TRBD2. The V segment lost 5 bases and the J segment 6 bases; nucleotides outside the gene matches: 10. Per the germline V gene, CDR1 is MDHEN and CDR2 is SYDVKM. The CDR3 covers 17 residues. CDR3 amino acids: CASSITLAGGMAGELFF. In DNA form, the CDR3 reads TGTGCCAGCAGTATCACTCTAGCGGGAGGGATGGCCGGGGAGCTGTTTTTT.

This sequence joins TRBV6-5 and TRBJ1-1; D perhaps matches TRBD1 (6 bases). The length of the CDR3 is 15 residues. V shed 9 bases and J shed 1 base, with 18 bases lying between them. Germline V lookup: CDR1 MNHEY, CDR2 SVGAGI. The CDR3, as DNA: TGTGCCAGTCATCCCGGAGGGGGGCCGAACACTGAAGCTTTCTTT. Translation gives CASHPGGGPNTEAFF.

The chain has TRBV7-2 and TRBJ2-7, with D uncertain. The CDR3 covers 11 residues. V lost 6 bases and J 2 bases, leaving 5 bases between the germline ends. In germline, CDR1 is SGHTA, CDR2 FQGNSA. The CDR3 reads CASSFTYEQYF. DNA for the CDR3: TGTGCCAGCAGTTTTACCTACGAGCAGTACTTC. The whole variable domain, filled in from reference TRBV7-2 and TRBJ2-7, reads GAGVSQSPSNKVTEKGKDVELRCDPISGHTALYWYRQSLGQGLEFLIYFQGNSAPDKSGLPSDRFSAERTGGSVSTLTIQRTQQEDSAVYLCASSFTYEQYFGPGTRLTVT.

J is TRBJ1-3 and V is TRBV7-9; the match to TRBD1 covers 7 bases. Trimming took 3 bases from V and 0 from J; bases not matched to a gene: 2. The CDR3 spans 15 residues. Germline assignment: CDR1 SEHNR and CDR2 FQNEAQ (reference sequence). CDR3 in DNA: TGTGCCAGCAGCTTCGGACAGGTCTCTGGAAACACCATATATTTT. Translating it yields CASSFGQVSGNTIYF.

V gene TRBV11-2 combines with J gene TRBJ1-1, with 9 positions matching TRBD1. CDR3 size: 16 residues. Germline CDR1 reads SGHAT; CDR2 reads FQNNGV. The V segment lost 5 bases and the J segment 1 base; nucleotides outside the gene matches: 8. The CDR3 DNA follows: TGTGCCAGCAGCGTACGGGGACAGGGAGGGAACACTGAAGCTTTCTTT. It is translated as CASSVRGQGGNTEAFF.

The genes are TRBV6-5 and TRBJ1-6; D gene ambiguous. The germline CDR1 and CDR2 sequences are MNHEY and SVGAGI. The CDR3 is 13 residues long. V lost 2 bases to trimming and J lost 9 bases, with 8 bases between them. The CDR3 protein is CASSYQVRSPLHF. CDR3 DNA sequence: TGTGCCAGCAGTTACCAAGTGCGTTCACCCCTCCACTTT.

The CDR3 nucleotides are TGTGCCAGCAGCTTGGCCCCCCCGACCGAGCAGTACTTC. This translates into CASSLAPPTEQYF. The rearrangement uses TRBV5-8 and TRBJ2-7; D not resolved. Germline V CDR1 and CDR2: SGHTS, YDEGEE. Trimming removed 0 bases at V and 6 bases at J, with 10 bases between. The CDR3 sequence is 13 residues long.

CDR3 sequence (DNA): TGTGCTAGTGGTTTGTCTCGGGACAGGGCTTCACCCCTCCACTTT. Translated: CASGLSRDRASPLHF. The chain combines TRBV12-5 with TRBJ1-6, with TRBD1 identical over 9 bases. The CDR3 contains 15 residues. The J segment lost 9 bases and the V segment lost 2 bases, leaving 5 bases of the junction unmatched. The germline gives CDR1 LGHNT, CDR2 FRNRAP. Full variable domain (missing parts from reference TRBV12-5 and TRBJ1-6): DARVTQTPRHKVTEMGQEVTMRCQPILGHNTVFWYRQTMMQGLELLAYFRNRAPLDDSGMPKDRFSAEMPDATLATLKIQPSEPRDSAVYFCASGLSRDRASPLHFGNGTRLTVT.

This sequence joins TRBV7-9 and TRBJ1-1, with 7 bases aligning to TRBD1. The CDR3 runs to 14 residues. Germline loops: CDR1 SEHNR, CDR2 FQNEAQ (reference sequence). The ends lost 1 base at V and 2 bases at J; junction bases unmatched: 1. In DNA, the CDR3 is TGTGCCAGCAGCTTAGGACAGGGCAACACTGAAGCTTTCTTT. This encodes CASSLGQGNTEAFF.

The chain carries TRBV6-5 and TRBJ1-2; D is undetermined. The V gene lost 4 bases and the J gene lost 8 bases, with 17 bases spanning the gap. The CDR3 totals 14 residues. Germline assignment: CDR1 MNHEY and CDR2 SVGAGI. The CDR3 nucleotides are TGTGCCAGCAGTTCGTCGGCCCGCAGCGGGGGCTACACCTTC. This codes for CASSSSARSGGYTF.

This clone was recorded only once. The rearrangement joins TRBV7-8 to TRBJ1-2; the D gene is possibly TRBD1 (6 bases). This CDR3 is 13 amino acids long. In germline, CDR1 is SGHVS, CDR2 FQNEAQ. Trimming removed 5 bases at V and 8 bases at J, with 15 bases between. CDR3 residues: CASSQGGVIGYTF. The DNA for the CDR3 is TGTGCCAGCAGCCAAGGGGGGGTAATAGGCTACACCTTC.

The chain couples TRBV5-6 to TRBJ1-3, with no clear D. Trimming removed 0 bases from V and 3 bases from J, with 10 bases in between. The CDR3 totals 15 residues. Germline CDR1 reads SGHDT; CDR2 reads YYEEEE. CDR3 residues: CASSLEEGYGNTIYF. CDR3 nucleotide sequence: TGTGCCAGCAGCTTGGAAGAGGGATATGGAAACACCATATATTTT.

The chain joins TRBV6-9 to TRBJ2-2; possibly TRBD2 for D (6 bases). The germline V and J ends were trimmed by 4 bases and 4 bases, with 19 bases remaining between them. This CDR3 spans 17 amino acids. In germline, CDR1 is MNHGY, CDR2 SVAAGI. This CDR3 is CASSSSRTTNPTGELFF. Here the CDR3 DNA reads TGTGCCAGCAGTTCATCCCGGACTACAAACCCCACCGGGGAGCTGTTTTTT.

This sequence joins TRBV10-3 and TRBJ2-3, with 8 positions matching TRBD2. The germline V gene has CDR1 ENHRY and CDR2 SYGVKD. V was pared by 7 bases and J by 4 bases, with 4 bases of the junction left unmatched. This CDR3 comprises 13 residues. The CDR3: CAINAGGSDTQYF. The DNA of the CDR3 is TGTGCCATCAATGCGGGAGGTTCAGATACGCAGTATTTT.

This chain links TRBV29-1 with TRBJ1-1, with D hard to call. Per the germline V gene, CDR1 is SQVTM and CDR2 is ANQGSEA. Trimming shortened V by 3 bases and J by 4 bases, and 9 bases separated the two germline ends. The CDR3 covers 12 residues. The CDR3 region has the DNA TGCAGCGTTGACAGGTCGGGCACTGAAGCTTTCTTT. Protein: CSVDRSGTEAFF.

The CDR3 loop is CASSLVQANYGYTF. CDR3 DNA sequence: TGTGCCAGCAGCTTGGTACAGGCCAACTATGGCTACACCTTC. The chain has TRBV5-8 and TRBJ1-2; D is possibly TRBD1 (5 bases). With 0 bases removed from V and 2 bases from J, the gap between germline ends came to 8 bases. This CDR3 spans 14 amino acids. Germline-derived CDR1 and CDR2 are SGHTS and YDEGEE. Using reference TRBV5-8 and TRBJ1-2 for the parts outside the CDR3, the full variable domain is EAGVTQSPTHLIKTRGQQATLRCSPISGHTSVYWYQQALGLGLQFLLWYDEGEERNRGNFPPRFSGRQFPNYSSELNVNALELEDSALYLCASSLVQANYGYTFGSGTRLTVV.

In this sample, this clone turned up a few times. This rearrangement joins TRBV6-4 to TRBJ2-1; TRBD1 agrees at 7 bases. The germline V gene encodes CDR1 MRHNA and CDR2 SNTAGT. Trimming took 4 bases from V and 9 from J; bases not matched to a gene: 9. The CDR3 contains 14 residues. The chain's CDR3 is CASSVDGTVGEQFF. The CDR3 DNA reads TGTGCCAGCAGTGTCGACGGGACAGTTGGTGAGCAGTTCTTC.